These T cell receptor beta chains were read from a single sample in a study of T cells in Graves' hyperthyroidism and ophthalmopathy. TCRdb reprocessed the multiplex PCR reads via MiXCR and lists one record per CDR3 protein. The repertoire holds roughly 420,000 distinct CDR3 sequences, with less than 20% as singletons. Input material: blood. These receptors originate from a woman between 18 and 30 years old with Graves' hyperthyroidism. The CDR3 runs from the conserved cysteine through the conserved F or W. The order of the fields is J gene, clone size, D gene, V gene, CDR3 DNA, CDR3 protein. The D gene is left open where the match is weak. Clone size is shown for a subset of rows, as once, few, many or a class of expanded clone.

J gene: TRBJ2-3
clone size: few
D gene: TRBD2
V gene: TRBV4-2
CDR3 DNA: TGTGCCAGCAGCCAAGACCTAGCGGGAGGCGGCACAGATACGCAGTATTTT
CDR3 protein: CASSQDLAGGGTDTQYF

J gene: TRBJ2-1
clone size: many
D gene: TRBD1
V gene: TRBV27
CDR3 DNA: TGTGCCAGCAGTTTGTGGGACAGGGTCCCCTACAATGAGCAGTTCTTC
CDR3 protein: CASSLWDRVPYNEQFF

J gene: TRBJ2-3
clone size: .
D gene: TRBD1
V gene: TRBV4-1
CDR3 DNA: TGCGCCAGCAGCCAACTCAACAGGGGGCCTAATCGCACAGATACGCAGTATTTT
CDR3 protein: CASSQLNRGPNRTDTQYF

J gene: TRBJ2-2
clone size: .
D gene: TRBD2
V gene: TRBV7-2
CDR3 DNA: TGTGCCAGCAGCTTATCCCTTTTTCGGGGGGGCGCGGGGGAGCTGTTTTTT
CDR3 protein: CASSLSLFRGGAGELFF

J gene: TRBJ2-1
clone size: few
D gene: TRBD1
V gene: TRBV12-3/TRBV12-4
CDR3 DNA: TGTGCCAGCAGCTGGGACAGCTACAATGAGCAGTTCTTC
CDR3 protein: CASSWDSYNEQFF

J gene: TRBJ2-1
clone size: many
D gene: TRBD2
V gene: TRBV20-1
CDR3 DNA: TGCAGTGCTATACTAGCGGGAGGGAGCTCCTACAATGAGCAGTTCTTC
CDR3 protein: CSAILAGGSSYNEQFF

J gene: TRBJ2-2
clone size: many
D gene: TRBD2
V gene: TRBV12-5
CDR3 DNA: TGTGCTAGTGGCCACCTGGTGGAGCGGGGGACCGGGGAGCTGTTTTTT
CDR3 protein: CASGHLVERGTGELFF

J gene: TRBJ2-1
clone size: many
D gene: TRBD2
V gene: TRBV5-5
CDR3 DNA: TGTGCCAGCAGCTTATTAGCGGGTTACAATGAGCAGTTCTTC
CDR3 protein: CASSLLAGYNEQFF

J gene: TRBJ2-5
clone size: many
D gene: TRBD2
V gene: TRBV20-1
CDR3 DNA: TGCAGTGCTAGACCCCGTTTTGGGGAGCGGGGATGGCCGAAGACCCAGTACTTC
CDR3 protein: CSARPRFGERGWPKTQYF

J gene: TRBJ2-7
clone size: many
D gene: .
V gene: TRBV6-1
CDR3 DNA: TGTGCCAGCAGTCCACGGTTTATAGACTACGAGCAGTACTTC
CDR3 protein: CASSPRFIDYEQYF

J gene: TRBJ2-1
clone size: few
D gene: .
V gene: TRBV29-1
CDR3 DNA: TGCAGCGTCGGAACGGGGTTCAATGAGCAGTTCTTC
CDR3 protein: CSVGTGFNEQFF

J gene: TRBJ2-1
clone size: .
D gene: TRBD2
V gene: TRBV5-1
CDR3 DNA: TGCGCCAGCAGCCCCCCCCAGCGGGGCCGCAATGAGCAGTTCTTC
CDR3 protein: CASSPPQRGRNEQFF

J gene: TRBJ2-1
clone size: once
D gene: TRBD2
V gene: TRBV20-1
CDR3 DNA: TGCAGTGCTAGAGAGCGATCGGGACTACCTTACAATGAGCAGTTCTTC
CDR3 protein: CSARERSGLPYNEQFF

J gene: TRBJ2-7
clone size: .
D gene: .
V gene: TRBV6-4
CDR3 DNA: TGTGCCAGCAGACCTACAGGGGGGGAATCCTACGAGCAGTACTTC
CDR3 protein: CASRPTGGESYEQYF

J gene: TRBJ2-1
clone size: few
D gene: TRBD2
V gene: TRBV7-8
CDR3 DNA: TGTGCCAGCAGCTTATTAAGTGGCCCGACTAGCTGGGGGGGATTCAATGAGCAGTTCTTC
CDR3 protein: CASSLLSGPTSWGGFNEQFF

J gene: TRBJ2-2
clone size: .
D gene: .
V gene: TRBV11-2
CDR3 DNA: TGTGCCAGCAGCCCCTTTAGACCGAACACCGGGGAGCTGTTTTTT
CDR3 protein: CASSPFRPNTGELFF

J gene: TRBJ1-1
clone size: few
D gene: .
V gene: TRBV7-6
CDR3 DNA: TGTGCCAGCAGCTTAGGGGGGTGGACTGAAGCTTTCTTT
CDR3 protein: CASSLGGWTEAFF

J gene: TRBJ2-1
clone size: many
D gene: .
V gene: TRBV10-3
CDR3 DNA: TGTGCCATCAGTGAGTCGAGCAATGAGCAGTTCTTC
CDR3 protein: CAISESSNEQFF

J gene: TRBJ2-1
clone size: many
D gene: .
V gene: TRBV15
CDR3 DNA: TGTGCCACCAACTGGGGCCTAGAGGATGAGCAGTTCTTC
CDR3 protein: CATNWGLEDEQFF

J gene: TRBJ2-3
clone size: few
D gene: .
V gene: TRBV10-3
CDR3 DNA: TGTGCCATCAGTGGCAAGCGGAGCGCAGATACGCAGTATTTT
CDR3 protein: CAISGKRSADTQYF

J gene: TRBJ2-3
clone size: many
D gene: .
V gene: TRBV20-1
CDR3 DNA: TGCAGTGCTAGAGGTGACTCCATCACAGATACGCAGTATTTT
CDR3 protein: CSARGDSITDTQYF

J gene: TRBJ2-1
clone size: many
D gene: TRBD2
V gene: TRBV19
CDR3 DNA: TGTGCCAGTAGTCGGTCTAGCGGGACCTACAATGAGCAGTTCTTC
CDR3 protein: CASSRSSGTYNEQFF

J gene: TRBJ1-4
clone size: few
D gene: .
V gene: TRBV6-1
CDR3 DNA: TGTGCCAGCAGCCCGGTTCCGGGTGCAACTAATGAAAAACTGTTTTTT
CDR3 protein: CASSPVPGATNEKLFF

J gene: TRBJ1-2
clone size: many
D gene: .
V gene: TRBV12-3/TRBV12-4
CDR3 DNA: TGTGCCAGCATCTCTGAGGTCACGCTGGGCGGCTACACCTTC
CDR3 protein: CASISEVTLGGYTF

J gene: TRBJ1-6
clone size: .
D gene: .
V gene: TRBV2
CDR3 DNA: TGTGCCAGCAGTTCACAGGGATGGGATAATTCACCCCTCCACTTT
CDR3 protein: CASSSQGWDNSPLHF

J gene: TRBJ2-5
clone size: many
D gene: TRBD1
V gene: TRBV9
CDR3 DNA: TGTGCCAGCAGCGTGGGACAGCCCCAAGAGACCCAGTACTTC
CDR3 protein: CASSVGQPQETQYF

J gene: TRBJ2-7
clone size: .
D gene: TRBD2
V gene: TRBV4-1
CDR3 DNA: TGCGCCAGCAGCCAATTTAGCGGGGGCAGCTCCTACGAGCAGTACTTC
CDR3 protein: CASSQFSGGSSYEQYF

J gene: TRBJ1-2
clone size: many
D gene: .
V gene: TRBV11-2
CDR3 DNA: TGTGCCAGCAGCTTCCACAACAAGGATAACTATGGCTACACCTTC
CDR3 protein: CASSFHNKDNYGYTF

J gene: TRBJ2-3
clone size: few
D gene: TRBD2
V gene: TRBV24-1
CDR3 DNA: TGTGCCACCGCAGATGGCGGGGGGGCGGGCACAGATACGCAGTATTTT
CDR3 protein: CATADGGGAGTDTQYF

J gene: TRBJ2-5
clone size: .
D gene: TRBD1
V gene: TRBV19
CDR3 DNA: TGTGCCAGTAAATCCGGACAGGGGGGGACCCAGTACTTC
CDR3 protein: CASKSGQGGTQYF

J gene: TRBJ2-3
clone size: many
D gene: .
V gene: TRBV7-2
CDR3 DNA: TGTGCCAGCAGCTTAGTTCACACAGATACGCAGTATTTT
CDR3 protein: CASSLVHTDTQYF

J gene: TRBJ1-2
clone size: many
D gene: TRBD1
V gene: TRBV10-3
CDR3 DNA: TGTGCCATCAGTAGGGGACAGGGGGCGGGCTATGGCTACACCTTC
CDR3 protein: CAISRGQGAGYGYTF